The TCR beta chain under discussion was sequenced for a study of T-cell reconstitution after alpha-beta-depleted transplantation in children. This clonotype was observed many times. Unique molecular identifiers were used in preparing the TCRbeta library. One entry per CDR3 protein, called by TCRdb with MiXCR from the PCR reads. Here the sample spans hundreds of thousands of distinct CDR3 sequences, 13% being singletons. The CDR3 contains 19 residues. Germline V gives CDR1 GTSNPN, CDR2 SVGIG (reference sequence). The V and J ends lost 0 bases and 2 bases respectively, with 23 bases between them. The sequence derives from a human donor who donated a stem cell graft to a child with Fanconi anemia. This specimen consisted of PBMCs, obtained from the stem cell graft. The V call is TRBV30, the J call TRBJ1-3; the D gene is possibly TRBD1 (5 bases). CDR3 protein: CAWSVLTLSGGSAGNTIYF. As DNA, the CDR3 is TGTGCCTGGAGTGTACTCACCCTTAGCGGGGGTTCGGCTGGAAACACCATATATTTT.